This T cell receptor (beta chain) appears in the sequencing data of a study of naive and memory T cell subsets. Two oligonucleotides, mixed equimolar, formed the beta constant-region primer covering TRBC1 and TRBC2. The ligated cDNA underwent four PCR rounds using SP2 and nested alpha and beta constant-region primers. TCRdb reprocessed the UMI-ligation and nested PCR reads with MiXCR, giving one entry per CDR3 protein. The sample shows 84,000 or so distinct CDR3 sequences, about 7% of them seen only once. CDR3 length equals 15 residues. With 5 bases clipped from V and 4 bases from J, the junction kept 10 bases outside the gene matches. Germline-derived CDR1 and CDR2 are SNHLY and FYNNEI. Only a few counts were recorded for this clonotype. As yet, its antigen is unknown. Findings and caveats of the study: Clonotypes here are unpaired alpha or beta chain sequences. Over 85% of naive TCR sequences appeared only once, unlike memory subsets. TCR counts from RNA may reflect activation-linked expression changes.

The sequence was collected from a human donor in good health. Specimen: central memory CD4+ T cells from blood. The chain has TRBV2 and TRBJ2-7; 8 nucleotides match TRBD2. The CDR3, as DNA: TGTGCCAGCAGTCGCGAGCCGGGACTAGGGTACGAGCAGTACTTC. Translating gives CASSREPGLGYEQYF.